The 18 T cell receptor beta chains below all came from one sample that was sequenced in a study of T-cell memory formation after mild COVID-19. TCRdb re-derived calls from the 5' RACE reads in MiXCR, one entry per CDR3 protein. The sample lists just over 400,000 distinct CDR3 sequences, under 25% occurring once. The material sequenced was PBMCs or a T cell subset sorted from them (not recorded which). The source is an adult woman who had mild COVID-19 (a few samples of this study predate the infection). Cell type and time point are not known.

This clonotype was counted a few times. This chain uses TRBV11-1 with TRBJ2-3; 7 nucleotides line up with TRBD2. CDR3 length: 13 amino acids. V lost 5 bases to trimming and J lost 3 bases; unmatched junction nucleotides: 2. Germline lookup yields CDR1 SGHAT and CDR2 FQDESV (reference sequence). In DNA, the CDR3 is TGTGCCAGCAGCGGCGGGAGTACAGATACGCAGTATTTT. Its translation: CASSGGSTDTQYF.

CDR3 loop: CASSFNLVEDTQYF. The CDR3 DNA sequence: TGTGCCAGCAGCTTTAATTTGGTGGAAGATACGCAGTATTTT. The chain couples TRBV7-2 to TRBJ2-3; D unclear. This CDR3 comprises 14 residues. Trimming pared 3 bases from V and 5 bases from J, leaving 12 bases between. Germline CDR1 SGHTA, CDR2 FQGNSA.

The rearrangement uses TRBV15 and TRBJ2-7, with 7 nucleotides matching TRBD2. The CDR3 consists of 13 residues. Per germline, CDR1 LNHNV and CDR2 YYDKDF (reference sequence). With 5 bases clipped from V and 3 bases from J, the junction kept 4 bases outside the gene matches. The CDR3 DNA follows: TGTGCCACCAGCGGGGCGGGGGTCTACGAGCAGTACTTC. This encodes CATSGAGVYEQYF. Full variable domain (rest looked up from reference TRBV15 and TRBJ2-7): DAMVIQNPRYQVTQFGKPVTLSCSQTLNHNVMYWYQQKSSQAPKLLFHYYDKDFNNEADTPDNFQSRRPNTSFCFLDIRSPGLGDTAMYLCATSGAGVYEQYFGPGTRLTVT.

The chain uses TRBV29-1 and TRBJ1-2, with a weak D call TRBD1 (6 bases). Germline-derived CDR1 and CDR2 are SQVTM and ANQGSEA. Trimming took off 3 bases at V and 4 bases at J, with 12 bases between the two ends. This CDR3 is 13 amino acids long. CDR3 protein: CSVDAGAGYGYTF. As DNA, the CDR3 is TGCAGCGTTGACGCAGGGGCGGGCTATGGCTACACCTTC.

J is TRBJ2-4 and V is TRBV5-1; TRBD1 is a possible D gene (5 bases). Germline V lookup: CDR1 SGHRS, CDR2 YFSETQ. The CDR3 sequence is 17 residues long. Trimming stripped 4 bases from V and 1 base from J, with 18 bases between. The CDR3 reads CASSHGGEKGAKNIQYF. CDR3 nucleotide sequence: TGCGCCAGCAGCCATGGCGGCGAAAAGGGGGCCAAAAACATTCAGTACTTC.

This clonotype was detected a few times. J is TRBJ1-1 and V is TRBV7-2, with D possibly being TRBD1 (5 bases). The CDR3 extends over 16 amino acids. Trimming left V 5 bases short and J 5 bases short, with 21 bases between. The germline CDR1 and CDR2 sequences are SGHTA and FQGNSA. The CDR3 sequence: CASSETGQGMDTEAFF. Here the CDR3 DNA reads TGTGCCAGCAGCGAAACCGGGCAGGGAATGGATACTGAAGCTTTCTTT.

This clonotype was found a few times. The rearrangement joins TRBV24-1 to TRBJ2-1; a possible D gene is TRBD2 (6 bases). The CDR3 spans 14 residues. Trimming stripped 2 bases from V and 6 bases from J, with 10 bases between. Germline V lookup: CDR1 KGHDR, CDR2 SFDVKD. The CDR3 DNA is TGTGCCACCAGTGATTCGGGGACTGTCAATGAGCAGTTCTTC. It yields the protein CATSDSGTVNEQFF.

This clonotype turned up a few times. The V and J genes are TRBV7-3 and TRBJ2-7, with D perhaps matching TRBD2 (6 bases). This CDR3 has 14 amino acids. Trimming shortened V by 2 bases and J by 3 bases, and 11 bases separated the two germline ends. Per the germline V gene, CDR1 is SGHTA and CDR2 is FQGTGA. CDR3 DNA sequence: TGTGCCAGCAGCTTAGGGGGGAAGGGCTACGAGCAGTACTTC. Encoded protein: CASSLGGKGYEQYF. The full variable domain, with the rest looked up from reference TRBV7-3 and TRBJ2-7, is GAGVSQTPSNKVTEKGKYVELRCDPISGHTALYWYRQSLGQGPEFLIYFQGTGAADDSGLPNDRFFAVRPEGSVSTLKIQRTERGDSAVYLCASSLGGKGYEQYFGPGTRLTVT.

The rearrangement links TRBV5-5 to TRBJ2-5, with 9 nucleotides matching TRBD2. Germline V gene data show CDR1 as SGHKS and CDR2 as YYEKEE (reference sequence). CDR3 length equals 16 residues. V trimming: 0 bases; J trimming: 5 bases; junction bases outside the gene matches: 8. The CDR3 reads CASSLVGGGAGETQYF. CDR3 coding DNA: TGTGCCAGCAGCTTGGTTGGCGGGGGGGCCGGGGAGACCCAGTACTTC.

The chain employs TRBV12-3 or TRBV12-4 and TRBJ1-1, with TRBD1 matching 8 bases. Trimming took 6 bases from V and 10 from J; bases not matched to a gene: 7. The CDR3 extends over 12 amino acids. The CDR3 protein is CASSQDRVVAFF. The DNA for the CDR3 is TGTGCCAGCAGCCAGGACAGGGTGGTAGCTTTCTTT.

The chain couples TRBV2 to TRBJ2-1; D might be TRBD1 (6 bases). Germline CDR1 is SNHLY and CDR2 is FYNNEI. V dropped 6 bases and J dropped 6 bases, with 21 bases sitting between them. The CDR3 has 16 residues. CDR3 in DNA: TGTGCCAGCAGCCAAGCCCGGGACATGAGCTTCAATGAGCAGTTCTTC. Its protein product is CASSQARDMSFNEQFF.

Comments on this clonotype: A read error may produce the germline difference seen at one junction end. V gene TRBV5-1 combines with J gene TRBJ2-3, with TRBD2 as a possible D gene (6 bases). Germline loops: CDR1 SGHRS, CDR2 YFSETQ. The CDR3 is made up of 15 amino acids. The CDR3 loop is CDSNGGAGITDTQYF. The CDR3 DNA reads as TGCGACAGCAACGGTGGGGCGGGGATCACAGATACGCAGTATTTT.

The rearrangement joins TRBV7-2 to TRBJ2-3, with D hard to call. The CDR3 extends over 15 amino acids. V was pared by 1 base and J by 3 bases, with 11 bases between. The germline V gene encodes CDR1 SGHTA and CDR2 FQGNSA. CDR3 sequence: CASSLGRLRTDTQYF. CDR3 DNA: TGTGCCAGCAGCTTAGGTCGCCTTCGAACAGATACGCAGTATTTT.

The chain has TRBV12-3 or TRBV12-4 and TRBJ2-2, with 12 bases fitting TRBD2. This CDR3 has 16 amino acids. J was trimmed by 6 bases and V by 7 bases; bases with no gene match: 9. CDR3: CASTSSGRALAGELFF. The CDR3 bases are TGTGCCAGCACCTCTAGCGGGAGGGCCCTGGCCGGGGAGCTGTTTTTT.

The chain links TRBV7-2 to TRBJ2-7; TRBD1 agrees at 7 bases. The germline gives CDR1 SGHTA, CDR2 FQGNSA. The junction had 6 bases not matched to a gene; V was cut back by 5 bases and J by 2 bases. The CDR3 runs to 14 residues. The CDR3 region is CASSPPGQPYEQYF. The CDR3 DNA is TGTGCCAGCAGCCCGCCGGGACAGCCCTACGAGCAGTACTTC.

This clonotype was recorded a few times. This chain links TRBV19 with TRBJ2-3; D is undetermined. Per germline, CDR1 LNHDA and CDR2 SQIVND (reference sequence). CDR3 size: 14 residues. Deletions cut 8 bases from V and 0 bases from J, with 12 bases between. CDR3 DNA: TGTGCCAGTTCGTGGGTGGGGAGCACAGATACGCAGTATTTT. Amino acids: CASSWVGSTDTQYF. The variable domain in full, completed from reference TRBV19 and TRBJ2-3, reads DGGITQSPKYLFRKEGQNVTLSCEQNLNHDAMYWYRQDPGQGLRLIYYSQIVNDFQKGDIAEGYSVSREKKESFPLTVTSAQKNPTAFYLCASSWVGSTDTQYFGPGTRLTVL.

This chain connects TRBV30 to TRBJ1-2; D uncertain. V dropped 3 bases and J dropped 6 bases, with 14 bases sitting between them. CDR1 is GTSNPN, CDR2 SVGIG, per germline (reference sequence). This CDR3 region has 13 residues. The CDR3, as DNA: TGTGCCTGGAGGGAGGAAGGGATGGATGGCTACACCTTC. It encodes CAWREEGMDGYTF.

The chain is built from TRBV10-3 and TRBJ2-1; D tentatively reads TRBD1 or TRBD2 (6 bases each). The ends were cut back, 2 bases at V and 5 bases at J, with 19 bases in the middle. This CDR3 is 17 amino acids long. In germline, CDR1 is ENHRY, CDR2 SYGVKD. The CDR3 here is CAISEKGGAGGNNEQFF. The CDR3 bases are TGTGCCATCAGTGAGAAGGGGGGCGCCGGCGGGAACAATGAGCAGTTCTTC.